These 10 T cell receptor beta chains were all obtained from the same sample, sequenced in a study of cytomegalovirus exposure and HLA in healthy donors. In the PCR, 60 Vbeta and 13 Jbeta primers were used. Profiled with immunoSEQ multiplex PCR; TCRdb holds only in-frame clones, not every one. Of around 130,000 clones listed, about 74% are singletons. The material sequenced was PBMCs. All receptors derive from a woman aged 45-59 years in good health and CMV-seropositive.

V gene TRBV15 combines with J gene TRBJ2-3; D is possibly TRBD2 (7 bases). The CDR3 consists of 15 residues. V gave up 5 bases and J gave up 1 base, with 13 bases separating them. Germline-derived CDR1 and CDR2 are LNHNV and YYDKDF (reference sequence). CDR3 in DNA: TGTGCCACCAGCGAGAGGGGGGGCGGCACAGATACGCAGTATTTT. Translation: CATSERGGGTDTQYF. Full variable domain (remainder filled in from reference TRBV15 and TRBJ2-3): DAMVIQNPRYQVTQFGKPVTLSCSQTLNHNVMYWYQQKSSQAPKLLFHYYDKDFNNEADTPDNFQSRRPNTSFCFLDIRSPGLGDTAMYLCATSERGGGTDTQYFGPGTRLTVL.

This clone was observed once. The chain is built from TRBV7-9 and TRBJ1-2, with 11 bases aligning to TRBD1. The CDR3 sequence is 14 residues long. The J segment lost 7 bases and the V segment lost 0 bases, leaving 1 base of the junction unmatched. Germline V gene lookup returns CDR1 SEHNR and CDR2 FQNEAQ (reference sequence). CDR3 sequence reads: CASSLAGTGGGYTF. The DNA for the CDR3 is TGTGCCAGCAGCTTAGCTGGGACAGGGGGTGGCTACACCTTC. Using reference TRBV7-9 and TRBJ1-2 for the parts outside the CDR3, the full variable domain is DTGVSQNPRHKITKRGQNVTFRCDPISEHNRLYWYRQTLGQGPEFLTYFQNEAQLEKSRLLSDRFSAERPKGSFSTLEIQRTEQGDSAMYLCASSLAGTGGGYTFGSGTRLTVV.

CDR3 protein: CASSYPDQPQHF. The DNA for the CDR3 is TGTGCCAGCAGTTACCCGGATCAGCCCCAGCATTTT. The J gene is TRBJ1-5, the V gene TRBV6-6; D not certain. CDR3 size: 12 residues. V lost 2 bases and J 5 bases, leaving 4 bases between the germline ends. Germline-derived CDR1 and CDR2 are MNHNY and SVGAGI (reference sequence).

CDR3 amino acids: CASSQGSGSGDTYNEQFF. The DNA of the CDR3 is TGTGCCAGCAGCCAAGGATCGGGTTCCGGGGACACCTACAATGAGCAGTTCTTC. V usage is TRBV4-2 and J usage is TRBJ2-1; D is perhaps TRBD1 (6 bases). From germline, CDR1 is LGHNA and CDR2 YNFKEQ. The CDR3 sequence is 18 residues long. V was cut by 1 base and J by 2 bases, with 18 bases left in between.

V gene TRBV10-3 combines with J gene TRBJ2-7, with 9 bases identical to TRBD1. CDR3 size: 14 residues. Germline V gene data show CDR1 as ENHRY and CDR2 as SYGVKD. V was clipped by 6 bases and J by 2 bases; unmatched bases: 5. CDR3 nucleotides: TGTGCCATCAGAAACCGGGACAGGGCCTACGAGCAGTACTTC. This gives the protein CAIRNRDRAYEQYF.

The J gene is TRBJ1-4, the V gene TRBV18; the D gene is possibly TRBD1 (5 bases). The CDR3 length is 15 residues. Trimming shortened V by 3 bases and J by 5 bases, and 13 bases separated the two germline ends. CDR1 and CDR2 from the germline V gene are KGHSH and LQKENI. Here the CDR3 reads CASSPPVGGNEKLFF. The CDR3 DNA reads TGTGCCAGCTCACCCCCCGTGGGGGGGAATGAAAAACTGTTTTTT. Complete variable domain (other parts from reference TRBV18 and TRBJ1-4): NAGVMQNPRHLVRRRGQEARLRCSPMKGHSHVYWYRQLPEEGLKFMVYLQKENIIDESGMPKERFSAEFPKEGPSILRIQQVVRGDSAAYFCASSPPVGGNEKLFFGSGTQLSVL.

CDR3 region: CASSYSNGRELFF. The CDR3 DNA sequence: TGTGCCAGCAGTTACTCTAATGGGCGGGAGCTGTTTTTT. The chain links TRBV6-6 to TRBJ2-2; D remains unclear. V gave up 0 bases and J gave up 9 bases, with 8 bases separating them. This CDR3 spans 13 amino acids. Germline V gene data show CDR1 as MNHNY and CDR2 as SVGAGI (reference sequence).

V gene TRBV30 combines with J gene TRBJ1-6; 8 nucleotides match TRBD1. The CDR3 covers 17 residues. Germline V gene data show CDR1 as GTSNPN and CDR2 as SVGIG (reference sequence). With 0 bases clipped from V and 0 bases from J, the junction kept 4 bases outside the gene matches. The CDR3 nucleotides are TGTGCCTGGAGTGTACACAGGGGGACCTCCTATAATTCACCCCTCCACTTT. It codes for CAWSVHRGTSYNSPLHF.

This chain joins TRBV5-1 and TRBJ2-7; TRBD2 is a possible D gene (6 bases). Trimming took off 0 bases at V and 0 bases at J, with 10 bases between the two ends. The CDR3 consists of 15 residues. From germline, CDR1 is SGHRS and CDR2 YFSETQ. CDR3 sequence: CASSLGGVVSYEQYF. The CDR3 bases are TGCGCCAGCAGCTTGGGGGGGGTGGTCTCCTACGAGCAGTACTTC.

This sequence joins TRBV6-5 and TRBJ1-2; TRBD1 might be the D (6 bases). V shed 0 bases and J shed 7 bases, with 15 bases lying between them. Germline lookup yields CDR1 MNHEY and CDR2 SVGAGI. The CDR3 spans 15 residues. The CDR3: CASSYSGQVRGGYTF. CDR3 bases: TGTGCCAGCAGTTACTCTGGGCAGGTCAGGGGTGGCTACACCTTC.